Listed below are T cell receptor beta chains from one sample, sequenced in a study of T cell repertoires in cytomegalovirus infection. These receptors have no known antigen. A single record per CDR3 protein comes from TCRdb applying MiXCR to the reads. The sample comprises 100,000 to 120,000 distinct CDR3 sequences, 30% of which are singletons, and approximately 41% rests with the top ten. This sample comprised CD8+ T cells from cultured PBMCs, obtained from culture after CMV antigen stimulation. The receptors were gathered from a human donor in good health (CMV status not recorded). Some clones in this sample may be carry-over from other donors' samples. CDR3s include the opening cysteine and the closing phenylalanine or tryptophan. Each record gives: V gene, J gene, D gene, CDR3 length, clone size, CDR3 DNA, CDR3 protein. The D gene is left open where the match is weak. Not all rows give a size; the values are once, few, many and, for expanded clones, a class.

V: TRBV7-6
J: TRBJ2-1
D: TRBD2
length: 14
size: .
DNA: TGTGCCAGCAGCCCGGGGGGGTCAAACAATGAGCAGTTCTTC
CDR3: CASSPGGSNNEQFF

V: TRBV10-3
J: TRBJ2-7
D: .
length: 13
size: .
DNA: TGTGCCATCAGTCAGGACCGACCCTACGAGCAGTACTTC
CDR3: CAISQDRPYEQYF

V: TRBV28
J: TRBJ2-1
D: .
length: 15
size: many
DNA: TGTGCCAGCAGCGCCCCGGGATCGAGCTACAATGAGCAGTTCTTC
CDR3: CASSAPGSSYNEQFF

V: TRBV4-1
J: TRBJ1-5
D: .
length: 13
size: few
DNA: TGCGCCAGCAGCCAAACGGGACCTCAGCCCCAGCATTTT
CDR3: CASSQTGPQPQHF

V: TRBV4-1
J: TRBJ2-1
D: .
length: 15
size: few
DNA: TGCGCCAGCAGCCATTCACAGGGACCACTAAATGAGCAGTTCTTC
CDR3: CASSHSQGPLNEQFF

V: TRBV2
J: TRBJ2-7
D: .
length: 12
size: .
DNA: TGTGCCAGCAGTGGACATTTCGTCGAGCAGTACTTC
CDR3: CASSGHFVEQYF

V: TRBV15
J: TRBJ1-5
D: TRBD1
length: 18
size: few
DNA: TGTGCCACCAGCAGAGAGAGGGGGCTGGGGGAGAGGAATCAGCCCCAGCATTTT
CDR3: CATSRERGLGERNQPQHF

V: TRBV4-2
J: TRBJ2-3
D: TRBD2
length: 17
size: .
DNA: TGTGCCAGCAGCCAAGATCCGAGCGGGGGGTACACAGATACGCAGTATTTT
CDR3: CASSQDPSGGYTDTQYF

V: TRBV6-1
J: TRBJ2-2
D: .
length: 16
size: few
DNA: TGTGCCAGCAGCGGACAGGCGGGAGACGGGACCGGGGAGCTGTTTTTT
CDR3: CASSGQAGDGTGELFF

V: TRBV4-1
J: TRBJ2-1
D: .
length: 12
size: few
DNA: TGCGCCAGCAGCCAAGATGGCGATGAGCAGTTCTTC
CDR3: CASSQDGDEQFF

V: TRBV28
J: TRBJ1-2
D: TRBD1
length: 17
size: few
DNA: TGTGCCAGCAGTTTATGGGGACTGCAGGGGGTGAGATATGGCTACACCTTC
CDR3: CASSLWGLQGVRYGYTF

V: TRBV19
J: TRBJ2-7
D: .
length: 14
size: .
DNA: TGTGCCAGTAGTATTCGGGGGACAGCCTACGAGCAGTACTTC
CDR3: CASSIRGTAYEQYF

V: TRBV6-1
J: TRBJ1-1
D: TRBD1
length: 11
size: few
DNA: TGTGCCAGCAGTGAGGACAGGGGAGCTTTCTTT
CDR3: CASSEDRGAFF

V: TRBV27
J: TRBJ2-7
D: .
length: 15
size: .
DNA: TGTGCCAGCAGTCCCCTCGGTAGAGGGGTCGACGAGCAGTACTTC
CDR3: CASSPLGRGVDEQYF

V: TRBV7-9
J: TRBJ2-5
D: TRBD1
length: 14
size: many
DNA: TGTGCCAGCAGCCTTGGACAGGGCGAAGAGACCCAGTACTTC
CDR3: CASSLGQGEETQYF

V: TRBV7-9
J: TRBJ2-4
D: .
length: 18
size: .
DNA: TGTGCCAGCAGCTTATATCCGGACCGAGGTTTAGCCAAAAACATTCAGTACTTC
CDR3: CASSLYPDRGLAKNIQYF

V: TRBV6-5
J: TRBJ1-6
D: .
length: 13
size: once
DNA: TGTGCCAGCAGTTACTCGCGGGTGAGACCCCTCCACTTT
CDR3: CASSYSRVRPLHF

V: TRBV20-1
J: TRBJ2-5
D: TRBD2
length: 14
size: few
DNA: TGCAGTGCTCCCGGGACTAGCGGCCAAGAGACCCAGTACTTC
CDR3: CSAPGTSGQETQYF

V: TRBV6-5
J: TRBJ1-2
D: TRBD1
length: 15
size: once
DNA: TGTGCCAGCAGTCCAACGGCCGGGACAGGGAACGGCTACACCTTC
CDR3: CASSPTAGTGNGYTF

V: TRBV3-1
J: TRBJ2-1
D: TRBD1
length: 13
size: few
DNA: TGTGCCAGCGGGTCTCGGGAGGGACAGGGGCTGTTCTTC
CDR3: CASGSREGQGLFF

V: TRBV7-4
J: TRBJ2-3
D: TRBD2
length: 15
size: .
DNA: TGTGCCAGCAGCTTCGGACTAGCTAACACAGATACGCAGTATTTT
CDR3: CASSFGLANTDTQYF

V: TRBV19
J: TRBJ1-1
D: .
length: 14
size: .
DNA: TGTGCCAGTGGATTGACGGTTATGAACACTGAAGCTTTCTTT
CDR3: CASGLTVMNTEAFF

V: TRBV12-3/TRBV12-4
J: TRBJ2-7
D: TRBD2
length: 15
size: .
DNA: TGTGCCAGCAGTCTAAGACTAGCGGGGGTCTACGAGCAGTACTTC
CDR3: CASSLRLAGVYEQYF

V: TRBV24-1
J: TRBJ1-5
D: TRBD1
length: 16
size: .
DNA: TGTGCCACCAGTGATTCAGACAGGGGGAGCAATCAGCCCCAGCATTTT
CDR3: CATSDSDRGSNQPQHF

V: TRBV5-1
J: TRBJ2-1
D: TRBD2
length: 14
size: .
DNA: TGCGCCAGCAGGCCTTCGACTAGCGATGGTGAGCAGTTCTTC
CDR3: CASRPSTSDGEQFF

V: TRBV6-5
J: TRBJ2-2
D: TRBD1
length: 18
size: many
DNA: TGTGCCAGCAGTTACGAGTTCGGGACAGGGGGCCTGGACGGGGAGCTGTTTTTT
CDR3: CASSYEFGTGGLDGELFF

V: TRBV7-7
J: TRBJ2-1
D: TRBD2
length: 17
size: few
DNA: TGTGCTAGCAGCTTGGGACTAGCGGGGGGAGAATACAATGAGCAGTTCTTC
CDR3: CASSLGLAGGEYNEQFF

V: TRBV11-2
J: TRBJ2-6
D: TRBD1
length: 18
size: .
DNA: TGTGCCAGCAGCTTGTGGACAGGGTATCGTTCTGGGGCCAACGTCCTGACTTTC
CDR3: CASSLWTGYRSGANVLTF

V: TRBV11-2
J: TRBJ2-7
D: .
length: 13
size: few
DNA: TGTGCCAGCAGCTTCGGACAGTCCTACGAGCAGTACTTC
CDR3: CASSFGQSYEQYF

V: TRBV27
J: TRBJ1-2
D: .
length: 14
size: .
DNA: TGTGCCAGCCTCCCGAGTTGGGGCGTCTATGGCTACACCTTC
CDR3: CASLPSWGVYGYTF

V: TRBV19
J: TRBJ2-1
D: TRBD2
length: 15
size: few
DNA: TGTGCCAGTAGTGTTCGGGGGGGCCTCGGAAATGAGCAGTTCTTC
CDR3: CASSVRGGLGNEQFF

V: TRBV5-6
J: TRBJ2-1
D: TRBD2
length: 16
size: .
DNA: TGTGCCAGCAGCTCCGTCCGACTAGCGGAGATCGATGAGCAGTTCTTC
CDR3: CASSSVRLAEIDEQFF

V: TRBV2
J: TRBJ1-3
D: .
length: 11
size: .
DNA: TGTGCCAGCAGTTCGGGGCGCACCATATATTTT
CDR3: CASSSGRTIYF

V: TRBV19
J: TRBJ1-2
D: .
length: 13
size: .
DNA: TGTGCCAGTAGTATAGCTGGGGGCCGTGGCTACACCTTC
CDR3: CASSIAGGRGYTF

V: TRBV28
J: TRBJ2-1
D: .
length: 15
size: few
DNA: TGTGCCAGCAGTCGTAAGGCCTCAGCCTACAATGAGCAGTTCTTC
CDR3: CASSRKASAYNEQFF

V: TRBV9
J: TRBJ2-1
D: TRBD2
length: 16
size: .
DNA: TGTGCCAGCAGCGTAGTCTCTAGCGGGACCAACAATGAGCAGTTCTTC
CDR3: CASSVVSSGTNNEQFF

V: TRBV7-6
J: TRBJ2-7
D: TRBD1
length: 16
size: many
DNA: TGTGCCAGCAGCCCTGCCAACAGGGGGCCAACCTACGAGCAGTACTTC
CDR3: CASSPANRGPTYEQYF

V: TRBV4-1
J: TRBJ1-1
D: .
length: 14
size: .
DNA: TGCGCCAGCAGCCAAGATAACGGGAACACTGAAGCTTTCTTT
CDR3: CASSQDNGNTEAFF

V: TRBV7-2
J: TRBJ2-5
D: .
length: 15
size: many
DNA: TGTGCCAGCATCTTCAGGGCGGGGCTACAAGAGACCCAGTACTTC
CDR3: CASIFRAGLQETQYF

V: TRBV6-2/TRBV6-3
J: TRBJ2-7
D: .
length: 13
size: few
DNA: TGTGCCAGCAGTTACGGGGGTCCCCACGAGCAGTACTTC
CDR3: CASSYGGPHEQYF

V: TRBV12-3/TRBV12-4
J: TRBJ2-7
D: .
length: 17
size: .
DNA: TGTGCCAGCAGTTTAGGCTACCAGACAGGACTTACGGAAGGGCAGTACTTC
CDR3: CASSLGYQTGLTEGQYF

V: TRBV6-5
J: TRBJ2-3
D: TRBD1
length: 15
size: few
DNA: TGTGCCAGCAGTTACAACGGACAGGGGACAGATACGCAGTATTTT
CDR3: CASSYNGQGTDTQYF

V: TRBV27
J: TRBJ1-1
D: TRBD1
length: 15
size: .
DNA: TGTGCCAGCAGTGAGCCGGGCCAGGGGGGCATTGAAGCTTTCTTT
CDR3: CASSEPGQGGIEAFF

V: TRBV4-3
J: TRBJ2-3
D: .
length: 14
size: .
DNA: TGCGCCAGCAGCCAAGTGTTAGCATCAGATACGCAGTATTTT
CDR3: CASSQVLASDTQYF

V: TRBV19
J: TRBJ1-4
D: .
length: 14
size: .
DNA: TGTGCCAGTAGTAATACGCTGGCTAATGAAAAACTGTTTTTT
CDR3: CASSNTLANEKLFF

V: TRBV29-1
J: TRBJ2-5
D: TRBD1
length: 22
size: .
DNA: TGCAGCGTTTCGACGGGGACAGGGGATATCCGGAGGGTTCGGCAGTCCCAAGAGACCCAGTACTTC
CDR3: CSVSTGTGDIRRVRQSQETQYF

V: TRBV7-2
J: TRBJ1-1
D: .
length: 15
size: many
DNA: TGTGCCAGCAGCTGGGGGGGGCCGGGGGAGACTGAAGCTTTCTTT
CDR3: CASSWGGPGETEAFF

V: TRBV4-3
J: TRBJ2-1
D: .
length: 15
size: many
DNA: TGCGCCAGCAGCCAAGATAAATGGGGGTCCAATGAGCAGTTCTTC
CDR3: CASSQDKWGSNEQFF

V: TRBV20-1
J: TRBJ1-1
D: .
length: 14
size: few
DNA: TGCAGTGCTTACCTTGAAGCCTTGAACACTGAAGCTTTCTTT
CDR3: CSAYLEALNTEAFF

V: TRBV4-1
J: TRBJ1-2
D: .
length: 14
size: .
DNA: TGCGCCAGCAGTCCTCGTGAGGGTTCCTATGGCTACACCTTC
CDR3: CASSPREGSYGYTF

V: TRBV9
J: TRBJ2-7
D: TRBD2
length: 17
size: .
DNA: TGTGCCAGCAGCGTATCCAAGAGCGGGGGGCCGAACTACGAGCAGTACTTC
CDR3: CASSVSKSGGPNYEQYF

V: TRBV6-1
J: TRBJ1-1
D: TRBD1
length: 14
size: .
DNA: TGTGCCAGCAGTTACAGGGGGCTCGCCACTGAAGCTTTCTTT
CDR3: CASSYRGLATEAFF

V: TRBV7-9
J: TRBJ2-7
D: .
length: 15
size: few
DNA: TGTGCCAGCAGCTTAGGCGTTCGGATTCCCTACGAGCAGTACTTC
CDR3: CASSLGVRIPYEQYF

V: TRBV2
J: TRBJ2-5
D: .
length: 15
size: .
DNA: TGTGCCAGCAAGTCTGTGGACAAGTACCAAGAGACCCAGTACTTC
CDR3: CASKSVDKYQETQYF

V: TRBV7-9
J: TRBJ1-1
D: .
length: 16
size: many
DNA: TGTGCCAGCAGCTCCACATCGTCGGGCAAGAACACTGAAGCTTTCTTT
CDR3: CASSSTSSGKNTEAFF

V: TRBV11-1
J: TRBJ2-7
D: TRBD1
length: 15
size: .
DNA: TGTGCCAGCAGCTTGGCGGACAGGGGAATCTACGAGCAGTACTTC
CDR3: CASSLADRGIYEQYF

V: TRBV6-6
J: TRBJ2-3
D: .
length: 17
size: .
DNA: TGTGCCAGCAGTTACTCGAGGGGGGGCAGGGACGGTGATACGCAGTATTTT
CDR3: CASSYSRGGRDGDTQYF